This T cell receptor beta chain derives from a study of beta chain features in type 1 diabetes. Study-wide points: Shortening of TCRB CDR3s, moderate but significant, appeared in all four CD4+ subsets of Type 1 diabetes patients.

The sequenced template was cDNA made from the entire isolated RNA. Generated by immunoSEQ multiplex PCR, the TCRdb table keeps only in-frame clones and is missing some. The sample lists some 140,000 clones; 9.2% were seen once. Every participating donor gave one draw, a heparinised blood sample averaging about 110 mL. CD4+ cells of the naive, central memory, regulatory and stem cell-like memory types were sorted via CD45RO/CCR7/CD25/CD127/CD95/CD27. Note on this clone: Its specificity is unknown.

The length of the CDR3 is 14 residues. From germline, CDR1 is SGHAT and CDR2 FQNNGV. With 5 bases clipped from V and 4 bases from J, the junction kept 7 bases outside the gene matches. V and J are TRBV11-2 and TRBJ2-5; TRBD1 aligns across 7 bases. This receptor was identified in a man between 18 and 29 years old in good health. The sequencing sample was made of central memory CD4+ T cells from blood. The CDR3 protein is CASSPLQGRETQYF. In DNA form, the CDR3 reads TGTGCCAGCAGCCCATTACAGGGGCGAGAGACCCAGTACTTC.